This T cell receptor (beta chain) was captured in a study of CD8 T cells in ankylosing spondylitis. This clonotype was recorded at least ten times. Using its own MiXCR run on the 5' RACE reads, TCRdb lists one record per CDR3 protein. The sample yields 90,000 to 100,000 distinct CDR3 sequences, over 6.5% seen once. The CDR3 sequence is 12 residues long. CDR1 is DFQATT, CDR2 SNEGSKA, per germline (reference sequence). Trimming took off 4 bases at V and 1 base at J, with 7 bases between the two ends. Sequencing was performed on blood, either unsorted or a sorted T cell fraction (not recorded which). The chain joins TRBV20-1 to TRBJ1-1, with no clear D. The receptor's source is a male donor with ankylosing spondylitis or in good health (not recorded which). CDR3 sequence: CSAITPNTEAFF. CDR3 in DNA: TGCAGTGCTATTACACCGAACACTGAAGCTTTCTTT.